What follows describes a single T cell receptor beta chain. It has no known antigen specificity. No base-level quality is on record; no much larger clone is a single base apart. To sequence the TCRbeta CDR3 region, genomic DNA was isolated from the sorted cells. The immunoSEQ Assay was used to sequence the TCRbeta CDR3 regions. Here the immuneACCESS table is served through TCRdb, limited to in-frame sequences with V and J called. Missing clones are a known gap in these copies; in checked studies unresolved V genes cover under half, and the rest lacks a known reason. The sample table holds about 66,000 clones, of which about three quarters were seen once. Approximately 5% of the sample rests with the top ten. Patients with autoimmune disease history or receiving systemic immunosuppression were excluded from the trial. Peripheral blood for TCR sequencing was collected from all dose cohorts at baseline, on cycle 4 day 1, and on cycle 7 day 1. Samples were obtained from an open-label, multicenter, first-in-human phase I dose-escalation trial of ivuxolimab. Adults with locally advanced or metastatic melanoma, renal cell carcinoma, hepatocellular carcinoma or head and neck squamous cell carcinoma were enrolled in the trial. Before TCR sequencing, CD4+ T cells and CD8+ T cells from peripheral blood were sorted into separate populations.

These data are taken from a study of OX40 agonist ivuxolimab in advanced cancers. In terms of the full investigation: Ivuxolimab was an agonistic, fully human IgG2 monoclonal antibody directed against OX40 (CD134), a costimulatory receptor. Intravenous ivuxolimab was administered to patients every 2 weeks at six dose levels: 0.01, 0.1, 0.3, 1.5, 3 and 10 mg/kg. Among the roughly 54 dose-escalation patients, roughly 20 had hepatocellular carcinoma, roughly 15 melanoma, 9 renal cell carcinoma and 9 head and neck cancer. The dose-escalation cohort was approximately 83% male with a mean age of about 54 years, ranging from roughly 23 to 90. Patients were allowed to have had prior anti-PD-1, anti-PD-L1 or anti-CTLA-4 therapy, and around 41% of the dose-escalation patients had previously received checkpoint inhibitors. Partial responses occurred in three dose-escalation patients: two with cutaneous melanoma and one with hepatocellular carcinoma. The purpose of peripheral TCRbeta sequencing was to test whether ivuxolimab changed TCR sequence diversity and led to clonal T-cell expansion. The monotherapy dose-escalation portion (N of about 49 patients) of the phase I ivuxolimab trial is reported in the paper.

Study-wide conclusions, independent of this receptor: In partial responders in the 0.1-3.0 mg/kg groups, normalized peripheral clonal expansion was found to be among the lowest, especially among CD8+ T cells. Low levels of normalized T-cell clonal expansion were also seen in some nonresponding patients. At doses from 0.1 to 3.0 mg/kg, clonal expansion was seen in both CD4+ and CD8+ blood T cells between baseline and week 6. The antigen specificity of the clonally expanded peripheral T cells was not determined. After ivuxolimab, expanded clones were on average more numerous among CD8+ T cells than among CD4+ T cells.

Sequenced material: CD4+ or CD8+ T cells sorted from blood, taken in a trial of the OX40 agonist ivuxolimab. The receptor was isolated from an adult with an advanced solid tumor such as melanoma, head and neck, liver or kidney cancer.

The nucleotides are TGCGCCAGCAGCCAGGCGGCTAGCTCCTATAATTCACCCCTCCACTTT. Its protein product is CASSQAASSYNSPLHF. The chain is made from TRBV4-1 and TRBJ1-6, with the D gene call left open. V lost 3 bases and J lost 0 bases; the stretch between them is 9 bases long. The CDR3 starts with the cysteine, ends with the phenylalanine, and has 16 residues. The CDR3 DNA has 48 bases and is translated from base 1. CDR1 and CDR2, looked up from the germline V gene, are MGHRA and YSYEKL.